The next 25 T cell receptor beta chains were all read from a single sample in a study of Graves' ophthalmopathy and Graves' hyperthyroidism. The authors amplified TCR beta CDR3 regions, and they did so from RNA transcripts for repertoire sequencing. HTBI primers were employed in first-round RT-PCR, then a second-round multiplex PCR followed. TCRdb processed the multiplex PCR reads anew with MiXCR; each CDR3 protein has one entry. This sample has hundreds of thousands of distinct CDR3 sequences, with roughly 21% found just once. Material for sequencing was peripheral blood. The source of these receptors is a woman between 18 and 29 years old with stable Graves' hyperthyroidism.

This clonotype was detected ten times or more. The gene calls are TRBV11-1 and TRBJ2-7; tentatively, D is TRBD2 (5 bases). V lost 7 bases to trimming and J lost 3 bases, with 16 bases between them. The CDR3 runs 14 residues. The germline V gene has CDR1 SGHAT and CDR2 FQDESV (reference sequence). As DNA, the CDR3 is TGTGCCAGCACCGAGTCGGGGTTCTTCTACGAGCAGTACTTC. As protein: CASTESGFFYEQYF.

The chain joins TRBV6-1 to TRBJ2-7; 7 nucleotides line up with TRBD1. V lost 6 bases, J lost 3 bases, and 11 bases stayed unmatched. Germline V CDR1 and CDR2: MNHNS, SASEGT. The CDR3 contains 15 residues. The CDR3 spells CASRPRQGIIYEQYF. The CDR3 nucleotides read TGTGCCAGCAGACCCCGACAGGGTATAATCTACGAGCAGTACTTC.

This clonotype was picked up many times. J is TRBJ2-2 and V is TRBV6-5; D is undetermined. Per germline, CDR1 MNHEY and CDR2 SVGAGI. V was shortened by 2 bases and J by 7 bases, with 5 bases between the two germline ends. The CDR3 runs to 12 residues. The CDR3: CASSYPNGELFF. Here the CDR3 DNA reads TGTGCCAGCAGTTACCCAAACGGGGAGCTGTTTTTT.

This clonotype was found many times. The genes are TRBV5-6 and TRBJ1-1; tentatively, D is TRBD1 (5 bases). V gave up 4 bases and J gave up 3 bases, with 16 bases separating them. The CDR3 is made up of 15 amino acids. The germline gives CDR1 SGHDT, CDR2 YYEEEE. CDR3 DNA: TGTGCCAGCAGCCAGTTCCGGACACCTTACACTGAAGCTTTCTTT. Its translation: CASSQFRTPYTEAFF.

Remarks on this clonotype: A much larger clone lies a single base off, so this may be a read error. This chain links TRBV11-2 with TRBJ2-2; a weak D match, TRBD2 (5 bases). The CDR3 covers 13 residues. Germline CDR1 reads SGHAT; CDR2 reads FQNNGV. The CDR3 DNA reads TGTGCCAGCAGCTTAGATCGGACCGGGGAGCTGCTTTTT. The encoded protein is CASSLDRTGELLF.

This clonotype was seen repeatedly, ten times or more. This chain uses TRBV6-2 or TRBV6-3 with TRBJ1-1; D perhaps matches TRBD1 (5 bases). The germline V gene encodes CDR1 MNHEY and CDR2 SVGEGT. Trimming removed 0 bases at V and 3 bases at J, with 17 bases between. The CDR3 spans 17 residues. CDR3 region: CASSYSMIVGRDTEAFF. The DNA for the CDR3 is TGTGCCAGCAGTTACTCGATGATTGTTGGCAGGGACACTGAAGCTTTCTTT.

The sample holds many counts of this clonotype. This chain uses TRBV9 with TRBJ2-7; no clear D gene. The CDR3 is 14 amino acids. Germline CDR1 is SGDLS and CDR2 is YYNGEE. V lost 2 bases and J 2 bases, leaving 11 bases between the germline ends. Here the CDR3 reads CASSVDDGTYEQYF. DNA of the CDR3: TGTGCCAGCAGCGTTGATGACGGCACCTACGAGCAGTACTTC.

This clonotype was recorded many times. V is TRBV6-1 and J is TRBJ2-5; perhaps TRBD1 as D (5 bases). V was shortened by 4 bases and J by 5 bases, with 11 bases between the two germline ends. Germline-derived CDR1 and CDR2 are MNHNS and SASEGT. CDR3 length equals 13 residues. The CDR3 sequence: CASSGRQLETQYF. CDR3 sequence (DNA): TGTGCCAGCAGTGGACGACAGCTGGAGACCCAGTACTTC.

There are many counts of this clonotype. The V call is TRBV7-3, the J call TRBJ1-2, with D tentatively TRBD1 (6 bases). From germline, CDR1 is SGHTA and CDR2 FQGTGA. V gave up 1 base and J gave up 5 bases, with 14 bases separating them. The CDR3 runs to 15 residues. CDR3 loop: CASSLNGGRGYGYTF. The CDR3 nucleotides are TGTGCCAGCAGCTTAAATGGGGGGCGAGGATATGGCTACACCTTC.

This clonotype was counted at least ten times. The chain uses TRBV4-1 and TRBJ2-5; a weak D match, TRBD1 (5 bases). CDR3 length: 17 amino acids. CDR1 and CDR2 (germline): MGHRA, YSYEKL. V lost 0 bases and J lost 5, with 19 bases in between. The DNA for the CDR3 is TGCGCCAGCAGCCAAGATCTACAGGAGATGAGTTTGGAGACCCAGTACTTC. Its protein is CASSQDLQEMSLETQYF.

At least ten counts were recorded for this clonotype. This CDR3 reads CASSQVPDPSAGELFF. The CDR3 DNA follows: TGCGCCAGCAGCCAAGTTCCGGACCCCTCCGCCGGGGAGCTGTTTTTT. This chain joins TRBV4-1 and TRBJ2-2, with no clear D. Germline V gives CDR1 MGHRA, CDR2 YSYEKL. The V gene lost 1 base and the J gene lost 6 bases, with 15 bases spanning the gap. There are 16 residues in the CDR3.

In its sample, this clonotype was seen many times. The V and J genes are TRBV5-1 and TRBJ1-2; D is uncertain. The V end was cut by 5 bases, the J end by 2 bases, with 16 bases between. The CDR3 runs to 15 residues. CDR1 is SGHRS, CDR2 YFSETQ, per germline. The CDR3 DNA follows: TGCGCCAGCAGGCCCTCGCCCTCCCACAACTATGGCTACACCTTC. Translation: CASRPSPSHNYGYTF.

The CDR3 reads CASSLVAGETSYEQYF. For the CDR3, the DNA is TGCGCCAGCAGCCTCGTTGCGGGGGAAACCTCCTACGAGCAGTACTTC. V gene TRBV4-1 combines with J gene TRBJ2-7; 7 bases are shared with TRBD2. The CDR3 has 16 residues. From germline, CDR1 is MGHRA and CDR2 YSYEKL. Germline trimming cut 4 bases from V and 0 bases from J; bases unmatched to any gene: 9.

This clonotype was picked up many times. V is TRBV24-1 and J is TRBJ2-2; 9 nucleotides line up with TRBD1. CDR1 and CDR2 from the germline V gene are KGHDR and SFDVKD. This CDR3 has 17 residues. With 4 bases clipped from V and 5 bases from J, the junction kept 10 bases outside the gene matches. The CDR3 loop is CATSDHRDRDMTGELFF. CDR3 DNA sequence: TGTGCCACCAGTGACCACCGGGACAGGGATATGACCGGGGAGCTGTTTTTT.

In this sample, this clonotype turned up many times. V and J are TRBV12-3 or TRBV12-4 and TRBJ2-2; unclear D gene. The V end lost 5 bases, the J end lost 8 bases, and 12 bases lay between the germline ends. The CDR3 is made up of 13 amino acids. Here the CDR3 reads CASSPGRLGELFF. The DNA of the CDR3 is TGTGCCAGCAGTCCCGGACGGCTGGGGGAGCTGTTTTTT.

There are many counts of this clonotype. The chain couples TRBV29-1 to TRBJ2-7, with a possible D match to TRBD2 (5 bases). This CDR3 is built from 10 residues. V was clipped by 3 bases and J by 7 bases, with 7 bases between them. Germline loops: CDR1 SQVTM, CDR2 ANQGSEA. The CDR3 region is CSVDAGEQYF. The CDR3 DNA sequence: TGCAGCGTTGACGCGGGTGAGCAGTACTTC.

This chain connects TRBV5-1 to TRBJ2-2; 7 bases align to TRBD2. The V gene's germline CDR1 is SGHRS and CDR2 YFSETQ. After removal of 4 bases from V and 6 bases from J, the junction contained 12 bases not matched to a gene. The CDR3 consists of 16 residues. The CDR3 region is CASSLFAGGRAGELFF. CDR3 DNA sequence: TGCGCCAGCAGCCTGTTCGCCGGCGGGAGAGCCGGGGAGCTGTTTTTT.

This clonotype was observed many times. One end of the junction does not line up with germline, which may come from a read error. The genes are TRBV5-1 and TRBJ2-7; D is uncertain. The germline CDR1 and CDR2 sequences are SGHRS and YFSETQ. The CDR3 is made up of 13 amino acids. CDR3 bases: TGTGCCAGCAGTTCCGGAACGACGTACGAGCAGTACTTC. Translating it yields CASSSGTTYEQYF.

J is TRBJ2-5 and V is TRBV20-1, with D maybe TRBD2 (6 bases). The CDR3 consists of 14 residues. Germline CDR1 and CDR2: DFQATT and SNEGSKA (reference sequence). The V and J ends lost 7 bases and 0 bases respectively, with 15 bases between them. DNA for the CDR3: TGCAGTGTAAGGAGTGGGAGGAACCAAGAGACCCAGTACTTC. Amino acids: CSVRSGRNQETQYF.

V usage is TRBV28 and J usage is TRBJ1-2; D gene uncertain. The CDR3 is 12 amino acids. Germline values: CDR1 MDHEN, CDR2 SYDVKM. Trimming removed 1 base from V and 8 bases from J, with 8 bases in between. The CDR3 DNA sequence: TGTGCCAGCAGTTTATTGAGCCGAGGCTACACCTTC. Encoded protein: CASSLLSRGYTF.

This clonotype was seen repeatedly, ten times or more. The rearrangement joins TRBV24-1 to TRBJ2-5; 9 bases map to TRBD2. The CDR3 is made up of 18 amino acids. Trimming took 1 base from V and 0 from J; bases not matched to a gene: 8. The germline CDR1 and CDR2 sequences are KGHDR and SFDVKD. The CDR3 bases are TGTGCCACCAGTGATTTTTCTCTAGCGGGACCCAACCAAGAGACCCAGTACTTC. Translation: CATSDFSLAGPNQETQYF.

This clonotype was observed at least ten times. This chain connects TRBV6-5 to TRBJ2-5; TRBD2 matches at 8 bases. There are 18 residues in the CDR3. Unmatched junction bases numbered 16, after V lost 5 bases and J lost 2 bases. Germline V lookup: CDR1 MNHEY, CDR2 SVGAGI. CDR3 nucleotides: TGTGCCAGCAGTCCCTCCCCCGGACTAGCCACACCTCAAGAGACCCAGTACTTC. Encoded protein: CASSPSPGLATPQETQYF.

This clonotype was seen repeatedly, ten times or more. The rearrangement links TRBV6-2 or TRBV6-3 to TRBJ2-7; D unresolved. Germline loops: CDR1 MNHEY, CDR2 SVGEGT. Trimming cost V 6 bases and J 2 bases, with 8 bases left between them. The CDR3 sequence is 12 residues long. This chain's CDR3 is CASSLNTYEQYF. As DNA, the CDR3 is TGTGCCAGCAGCCTTAACACCTACGAGCAGTACTTC.

At least ten counts were recorded for this clonotype. The chain couples TRBV28 to TRBJ2-7; D call uncertain. CDR1 and CDR2 (germline): MDHEN, SYDVKM. V gave up 6 bases and J gave up 6 bases, with 15 bases separating them. The CDR3 length is 13 residues. This chain's CDR3 is CASRPAGPSEQYF. Written as DNA, the CDR3 is TGTGCCAGCAGACCCGCTGGGCCGAGCGAGCAGTACTTC. Drawing the rest from reference TRBV28 and TRBJ2-7, the complete variable domain is DVKVTQSSRYLVKRTGEKVFLECVQDMDHENMFWYRQDPGLGLRLIYFSYDVKMKEKGDIPEGYSVSREKKERFSLILESASTNQTSMYLCASRPAGPSEQYFGPGTRLTVT.

This clonotype occurred many times. One end of the junction does not line up with germline, which may come from a read error. J is TRBJ1-1 and V is TRBV7-9; D possibly corresponds to TRBD1 (6 bases). Germline loops: CDR1 SEHNR, CDR2 FQNEAQ (reference sequence). The CDR3 has 14 amino acids. Here the CDR3 DNA reads TGTGCCAGCAGCTTATCACAGGGTGTCCCTGAAACTTTCTTT. Its translation is CASSLSQGVPETFF.